Each of the 29 T cell receptor beta chains below was sequenced from the same sample in a study of radiation and T cells in renal cell carcinoma (dated by TCRdb to 2018 to 2020). The time point label corresponds to: baseline pretreatment blood. Taken with the paper, the label for treatment or condition translates to: 15 Gy SBRT to primary tumor, nephrectomy 4 weeks later. Library method: the immunoSEQ multiplex PCR assay. TCRdb limited this immuneACCESS table to in-frame rearrangements with V and J called. A share of clones is missing; checked studies link under half to unresolved V genes, and the rest is unexplained. The sample records tens of thousands of clones, 82% of which are singletons. The ten largest make up roughly 7% of the sample. Material: blood, obtained from a patient whose treatment included radiotherapy and nephrectomy. Receptors originate from a man in his 60s with renal cell carcinoma.

This chain connects TRBV6-5 to TRBJ1-1; unclear D gene. From germline, CDR1 is MNHEY and CDR2 SVGAGI. The germline V and J ends were trimmed by 8 bases and 10 bases, with 14 bases remaining between them. The CDR3 extends over 11 amino acids. CDR3 nucleotides: TGTGCCAGCCTCTCCCCGGGTTTAGCTTTCTTT. It yields the protein CASLSPGLAFF.

The gene calls are TRBV2 and TRBJ2-1, with TRBD2 matching 7 bases. This CDR3 contains 13 residues. The trim removed 3 bases at V and 8 bases at J, leaving 4 bases unmatched. Germline V gives CDR1 SNHLY, CDR2 FYNNEI. CDR3 in amino acids: CASSDAGVDEQFF. The DNA for the CDR3 is TGTGCCAGCAGTGATGCGGGGGTTGATGAGCAGTTCTTC.

CDR3 nucleotides: TGTGCCAGCTCACCACCCTACGAGTCAGATACGCAGTATTTT. Encoded protein: CASSPPYESDTQYF. The chain couples TRBV18 to TRBJ2-3, with D hard to call. The CDR3 totals 14 residues. Germline CDR1 and CDR2: KGHSH and LQKENI. V was trimmed by 0 bases and J by 4 bases, leaving 8 bases between them.

This chain joins TRBV19 and TRBJ1-3, with TRBD1 matching 11 bases. The CDR3 is made up of 21 amino acids. Germline V gene lookup returns CDR1 LNHDA and CDR2 SQIVND (reference sequence). Trimming removed 5 bases from V and 2 bases from J; junction bases left unmatched: 20. DNA for the CDR3: TGTGCCAGTAGTCTGAATCGGCCGGGACAGGGGGACCAATACACTGGAAACACCATATATTTT. This gives the protein CASSLNRPGQGDQYTGNTIYF.

This chain connects TRBV19 to TRBJ1-1; tentative D call: TRBD1 (5 bases). CDR3 size: 14 residues. The V and J ends lost 8 bases and 5 bases respectively, with 18 bases between them. Germline V gene lookup returns CDR1 LNHDA and CDR2 SQIVND (reference sequence). The CDR3: CASLLSGRGTEAFF. The DNA of the CDR3 is TGTGCCAGTTTGTTAAGTGGGAGGGGAACTGAAGCTTTCTTT.

The chain joins TRBV7-2 to TRBJ1-3; 8 bases fit TRBD1. This CDR3 comprises 14 residues. Germline V gene lookup returns CDR1 SGHTA and CDR2 FQGNSA. Germline trimming cut 1 base from V and 5 bases from J; bases unmatched to any gene: 1. The CDR3 region is CASSLDRGRNTIYF. The CDR3 nucleotides read TGTGCCAGCAGCTTAGACAGGGGGAGAAACACCATATATTTT.

This clone was observed a single time. V usage is TRBV5-1 and J usage is TRBJ1-5, with unresolved D. CDR3 size: 13 residues. Per germline, CDR1 SGHRS and CDR2 YFSETQ. Deletions cut 0 bases from V and 5 bases from J, with 6 bases between. CDR3: CASSLEPHQPQHF. The CDR3 DNA is TGCGCCAGCAGCTTGGAACCGCATCAGCCCCAGCATTTT.

V usage is TRBV28 and J usage is TRBJ1-2; D ambiguous. The CDR3 is 15 amino acids. Trimming pared 1 base from V and 8 bases from J, leaving 17 bases between. From germline, CDR1 is MDHEN and CDR2 SYDVKM. The chain's CDR3 is CASSLSSGRNRGYTF. The CDR3 bases are TGTGCCAGCAGTTTATCGAGCGGCAGAAACAGAGGCTACACCTTC.

The V and J genes are TRBV27 and TRBJ2-3; 10 nucleotides line up with TRBD2. V lost 1 base, J lost 3 bases, and 4 bases stayed unmatched. This CDR3 comprises 16 residues. CDR1 MNHEY and CDR2 SMNVEV come from the germline V gene (reference sequence). The CDR3 region is CASSLLTSGRTDTQYF. CDR3 sequence (DNA): TGTGCCAGCAGTTTATTGACTAGCGGGCGAACAGATACGCAGTATTTT.

This clone was seen once. V is TRBV10-3 and J is TRBJ2-1, with D possibly being TRBD1 or TRBD2 (6 bases each). CDR1 and CDR2 (germline): ENHRY, SYGVKD. This CDR3 is built from 14 residues. V dropped 8 bases and J dropped 0 bases, with 11 bases sitting between them. As DNA, the CDR3 is TGTGCCATCGGTAGGGGGGACTCCTACAATGAGCAGTTCTTC. The encoded protein is CAIGRGDSYNEQFF.

The chain couples TRBV5-6 to TRBJ2-1; D gene unclear. The V end lost 0 bases, the J end lost 6 bases, and 10 bases lay between the germline ends. Germline V gives CDR1 SGHDT, CDR2 YYEEEE. The CDR3 runs 14 residues. DNA for the CDR3: TGTGCCAGCAGCTTGGGTAGCTTTGGCAATGAGCAGTTCTTC. Translating gives CASSLGSFGNEQFF.

V usage is TRBV5-6 and J usage is TRBJ2-2, with D hard to call. The CDR3 extends over 10 amino acids. The germline V and J ends were trimmed by 3 bases and 11 bases, with 5 bases remaining between them. Germline assignment: CDR1 SGHDT and CDR2 YYEEEE. The CDR3 DNA reads TGTGCCAGCAGCTGGGCAGAGCTGTTTTTT. Translation: CASSWAELFF. The whole variable domain, filled in from reference TRBV5-6 and TRBJ2-2, reads DAGVTQSPTHLIKTRGQQVTLRCSPKSGHDTVSWYQQALGQGPQFIFQYYEEEERQRGNFPDRFSGHQFPNYSSELNVNALLLGDSALYLCASSWAELFFGEGSRLTVL.

The chain couples TRBV28 to TRBJ2-5, with D possibly being TRBD2 (5 bases). This CDR3 region has 15 residues. CDR1 and CDR2 (germline): MDHEN, SYDVKM. Trimming took off 6 bases at V and 4 bases at J, with 18 bases between the two ends. CDR3 residues: CASRPMGVGGETQYF. The CDR3 bases are TGTGCCAGCAGGCCCATGGGAGTTGGTGGAGAGACCCAGTACTTC. Supplemented by reference TRBV28 and TRBJ2-5, the full variable domain reads DVKVTQSSRYLVKRTGEKVFLECVQDMDHENMFWYRQDPGLGLRLIYFSYDVKMKEKGDIPEGYSVSREKKERFSLILESASTNQTSMYLCASRPMGVGGETQYFGPGTRLLVL.

This chain connects TRBV6-5 to TRBJ2-7, with TRBD2 matching over 11 bases. V trimming: 5 bases; J trimming: 1 base; junction bases outside the gene matches: 4. In germline, CDR1 is MNHEY, CDR2 SVGAGI. The CDR3 totals 15 residues. In nucleotides, the CDR3 is TGTGCCAGCAGTCAGACTAGCGGGAAATCCTACGAGCAGTACTTC. It yields the protein CASSQTSGKSYEQYF.

V is TRBV19 and J is TRBJ1-1; no clear D gene. CDR1 and CDR2 from the germline V gene are LNHDA and SQIVND (reference sequence). V lost 5 bases to trimming and J lost 1 base, with 14 bases between them. The CDR3 consists of 15 residues. The CDR3 reads CASSPLLPSNTEAFF. In DNA form, the CDR3 reads TGTGCCAGTAGTCCCCTGTTGCCGTCGAACACTGAAGCTTTCTTT. The full variable domain, with the rest looked up from reference TRBV19 and TRBJ1-1, is DGGITQSPKYLFRKEGQNVTLSCEQNLNHDAMYWYRQDPGQGLRLIYYSQIVNDFQKGDIAEGYSVSREKKESFPLTVTSAQKNPTAFYLCASSPLLPSNTEAFFGQGTRLTVV.

The chain carries TRBV19 and TRBJ2-3, with D perhaps matching TRBD2 (6 bases). Germline V gene lookup returns CDR1 LNHDA and CDR2 SQIVND (reference sequence). With 9 bases removed from V and 5 bases from J, the gap between germline ends came to 21 bases. This CDR3 region has 15 residues. The CDR3, as DNA: TGTGCCAGCTCCAAGGGGACTGGTTCCAGAGATACGCAGTATTTT. This translates into CASSKGTGSRDTQYF. Full variable domain (outside the CDR3, taken from reference TRBV19 and TRBJ2-3): DGGITQSPKYLFRKEGQNVTLSCEQNLNHDAMYWYRQDPGQGLRLIYYSQIVNDFQKGDIAEGYSVSREKKESFPLTVTSAQKNPTAFYLCASSKGTGSRDTQYFGPGTRLTVL.

This clone was counted once. J is TRBJ2-2 and V is TRBV11-3; TRBD2 agrees at 9 bases. The ends lost 1 base at V and 0 bases at J; junction bases unmatched: 0. CDR3 length: 16 residues. Looked up from germline, CDR1 is SGHNT and CDR2 is YENEEA. The CDR3 reads CASSLASGTNTGELFF. CDR3 coding DNA: TGTGCCAGCAGCTTAGCTAGCGGGACGAACACCGGGGAGCTGTTTTTT.

The chain employs TRBV5-1 and TRBJ2-1; 15 bases are shared with TRBD2. Germline CDR1 SGHRS, CDR2 YFSETQ. The junction had 21 bases not matched to a gene; V was cut back by 4 bases and J by 4 bases. There are 22 residues in the CDR3. CDR3 sequence: CASSLPGLAGGPTLSGYNEQFF. The CDR3, as DNA: TGCGCCAGCAGCCTCCCGGGACTAGCGGGAGGTCCCACCCTGTCGGGATACAATGAGCAGTTCTTC.

The genes are TRBV5-6 and TRBJ1-1; the D is unclear. Germline-derived CDR1 and CDR2 are SGHDT and YYEEEE. Trimming cost V 6 bases and J 1 base, with 19 bases left between them. CDR3 size: 16 residues. This CDR3 is CASNTLVGNQNTEAFF. The DNA for the CDR3 is TGTGCCAGCAACACACTTGTGGGAAACCAGAACACTGAAGCTTTCTTT.

The CDR3 loop is CASSEVRDGKLFF. The CDR3 DNA reads as TGTGCCAGCAGTGAAGTAAGGGATGGAAAACTGTTTTTT. The chain carries TRBV6-1 and TRBJ1-4; no reliable D call. Looked up from germline, CDR1 is MNHNS and CDR2 is SASEGT. V dropped 1 base and J dropped 10 bases, with 10 bases sitting between them. The length of the CDR3 is 13 residues.

This clone was seen more than once but under ten times. V usage is TRBV7-2 and J usage is TRBJ1-3, with 8 bases matching TRBD1. In germline, CDR1 is SGHTA, CDR2 FQGNSA. The V and J ends lost 5 bases and 2 bases, in that order; junction bases with no gene match: 5. CDR3 length: 15 residues. CDR3 sequence (DNA): TGTGCCAGCAGCACTACGACAGGGGCTGGAAACACCATATATTTT. This gives the protein CASSTTTGAGNTIYF.

This clone was observed a handful of times. The V call is TRBV19, the J call TRBJ1-1; tentative D call: TRBD1 (6 bases). Looked up from germline, CDR1 is LNHDA and CDR2 is SQIVND (reference sequence). Trimming removed 0 bases from V and 4 bases from J, with 9 bases in between. The CDR3 consists of 14 residues. The CDR3 coding sequence is TGTGCCAGTAGTATAGATCGGGGGCCCACTGAAGCTTTCTTT. This sequence encodes CASSIDRGPTEAFF.

Only a few counts were recorded for this clone. The V gene is TRBV5-4, the J gene TRBJ1-3; no clear D. This CDR3 has 13 amino acids. Trimming stripped 2 bases from V and 2 bases from J, with 5 bases between. Germline values: CDR1 SGHNT, CDR2 YYREEE (reference sequence). CDR3 protein: CASSFWAGNTIYF. The CDR3 nucleotides are TGTGCCAGCAGCTTTTGGGCTGGAAACACCATATATTTT.

This clone was seen once. The chain employs TRBV29-1 and TRBJ2-5; D is possibly TRBD1 (6 bases). The DNA end lines up better with TRBJ2-7; the J call may be wrong. CDR1 and CDR2 from the germline V gene are SQVTM and ANQGSEA. The CDR3 is 12 residues long. Here the CDR3 reads CSVRLGQYEQYF. The CDR3 DNA follows: TGCAGCGTTCGCCTCGGACAGTACGAGCAGTACTTC.

This sequence joins TRBV5-1 and TRBJ2-3; D is possibly TRBD1 or TRBD2 (5 bases each). Deletions cut 2 bases from V and 2 bases from J, with 12 bases between. CDR3 length equals 15 residues. Germline lookup yields CDR1 SGHRS and CDR2 YFSETQ. CDR3 in amino acids: CASSLTGPPTDTQYF. The CDR3 DNA follows: TGCGCCAGCAGCTTAACGGGACCCCCCACAGATACGCAGTATTTT.

V usage is TRBV15 and J usage is TRBJ1-4; the match to TRBD1 covers 8 bases. Trimming removed 5 bases from V and 4 bases from J; junction bases left unmatched: 9. The CDR3 spans 16 residues. Per the germline V gene, CDR1 is LNHNV and CDR2 is YYDKDF (reference sequence). The CDR3 region is CATSGPPGQVNEKLFF. The CDR3 DNA sequence: TGTGCCACCAGCGGACCCCCGGGACAGGTTAATGAAAAACTGTTTTTT. Complete variable domain (other parts from reference TRBV15 and TRBJ1-4): DAMVIQNPRYQVTQFGKPVTLSCSQTLNHNVMYWYQQKSSQAPKLLFHYYDKDFNNEADTPDNFQSRRPNTSFCFLDIRSPGLGDTAMYLCATSGPPGQVNEKLFFGSGTQLSVL.

Details on this clone: Other DNA sequences in the sample encode the same CDR3. The chain uses TRBV6-1 and TRBJ1-4, with D maybe TRBD1 (6 bases). Germline V lookup: CDR1 MNHNS, CDR2 SASEGT. CDR3 length: 16 residues. The V gene lost 3 bases and the J gene lost 2 bases, with 13 bases spanning the gap. DNA for the CDR3: TGTGCCAGCAGTGAGCGCGGGGGGGGCACTAATGAAAAACTGTTTTTT. It specifies CASSERGGGTNEKLFF.

The genes are TRBV30 and TRBJ2-7; D ambiguous. The germline CDR1 and CDR2 sequences are GTSNPN and SVGIG (reference sequence). This CDR3 is 11 amino acids long. The V and J ends lost 4 bases and 4 bases respectively, with 8 bases between them. The CDR3 loop is CAWISAYEQYF. The CDR3 nucleotides are TGTGCCTGGATCTCGGCTTACGAGCAGTACTTC.

This chain links TRBV7-2 with TRBJ2-3; the D gene is possibly TRBD2 (6 bases). The CDR3 is 16 amino acids. Germline loops: CDR1 SGHTA, CDR2 FQGNSA. With 8 bases removed from V and 8 bases from J, the gap between germline ends came to 26 bases. CDR3 residues: CASRTLGGRGVGTQYF. DNA for the CDR3: TGTGCCAGCCGGACGTTGGGGGGACGAGGAGTTGGTACGCAGTATTTT.